The clone carrying this T cell receptor beta chain appeared many times. Its antigen is currently unknown. V trimming: 7 bases; J trimming: 8 bases; junction bases outside the gene matches: 7. Germline assignment: CDR1 SGHTA and CDR2 FQGNSA. This CDR3 has 12 residues. The sample is drawn from a study of beta chain features in type 1 diabetes. The study, taken as a whole, reports: Compared with healthy donors, patients appeared to share more similar naive, central memory and regulatory TCRB repertoires. There was a moderate but significant shortening of TCRB CDR3s in all four CD4+ subsets of Type 1 diabetes patients. The VDJ junctions of type 1 diabetes patients carried fewer insertions and more deletions.

Sequencing targeted expressed TCRB transcripts, as all isolated RNA had been reverse transcribed. Some clones are missing from TCRdb's copy, which holds only in-frame ones; the method was immunoSEQ multiplex PCR. Altogether a few hundred thousand clones are present, 8.5% to 10% being singletons, with the ten largest covering about 0.6%. One heparinised blood draw, averaging about 116 mL, came from each donor. The chain employs TRBV7-2 and TRBJ1-2, with 7 bases identical to TRBD1. This TCR derives from a man aged 30-40 years with type 1 diabetes. The sequencing sample was made of central memory CD4+ T cells from blood. The CDR3 reads CASTHRGGGYTF. CDR3 sequence (DNA): TGTGCCAGCACCCACAGGGGAGGCGGCTACACCTTC.